Each of the 14 T cell receptor beta chains below was sequenced from the same sample in a study of PD-1 blockade in classical Hodgkin lymphoma (TCRdb year 2020). Library preparation employed the immunoSEQ multiplex PCR assay. This immuneACCESS table, as held by TCRdb, lists in-frame sequences with V and J called but not all clones. Of the missing ones, under half trace to an unresolved V gene in checked studies; the others have no known cause. The table for this sample lists 10,000 to 14,000 clones; over 70% of them were counted only once. The ten largest account for about 10% of the sample. The sample's time point, from its label and the paper: cycle 1 day 1 (C1D1), immediately before nivolumab initiation. All trial patients had relapsed after autologous stem cell transplantation, with cohorts A, B and C differing in prior brentuximab vedotin exposure. Specimen: peripheral blood mononuclear cells (PBMCs), collected at baseline. The source is a human donor with classical Hodgkin lymphoma.

The rearrangement joins TRBV7-9 to TRBJ1-1; no clear D. The length of the CDR3 is 16 residues. Trimming left V 5 bases short and J 2 bases short, with 18 bases between. The germline gives CDR1 SEHNR, CDR2 FQNEAQ (reference sequence). CDR3 coding DNA: TGTGCCAGCAGCGCCCAGCCTGGGCTGACCAACACTGAAGCTTTCTTT. It is translated as CASSAQPGLTNTEAFF.

This clone has more than one count but fewer than ten. The chain employs TRBV19 and TRBJ2-7, with D perhaps TRBD2 (5 bases). The CDR3 sequence is 14 residues long. Trimming stripped 6 bases from V and 4 bases from J, with 16 bases between. CDR1 LNHDA and CDR2 SQIVND come from the germline V gene (reference sequence). CDR3 residues: CASRRGGDSYEQYF. The CDR3 bases are TGTGCCAGTAGACGGGGTGGGGATTCTTACGAGCAGTACTTC.

The chain recombines TRBV18 with TRBJ2-7; D not resolved. This CDR3 is 13 amino acids long. V lost 3 bases and J 4 bases, leaving 10 bases between the germline ends. Germline V gene sequence: CDR1 KGHSH, CDR2 LQKENI. The CDR3 region has the DNA TGTGCCAGCTCACCTAGGACGGTATACGAGCAGTACTTC. It is translated as CASSPRTVYEQYF.

This clone was seen only once. V and J are TRBV5-6 and TRBJ1-2; TRBD1 agrees at 8 bases. The junction had 7 bases not matched to a gene; V was cut back by 1 base and J by 8 bases. Germline assignment: CDR1 SGHDT and CDR2 YYEEEE. The CDR3 totals 14 residues. Here the CDR3 reads CASSLPGQGAGYTF. The CDR3 DNA reads TGTGCCAGCAGCTTGCCGGGCCAGGGGGCGGGCTACACCTTC.

A single count supports this clone. The rearrangement uses TRBV11-3 and TRBJ2-7, with a possible D match to TRBD2 (6 bases). Germline CDR1 and CDR2: SGHNT and YENEEA. This CDR3 region has 11 residues. V shed 5 bases and J shed 9 bases, with 11 bases lying between them. The CDR3 DNA is TGTGCCAGCAGCACCGGGACTCGGCAGTACTTC. Amino acids: CASSTGTRQYF.

This chain uses TRBV5-1 with TRBJ1-6, with D maybe TRBD1 (6 bases). This CDR3 contains 14 residues. V lost 4 bases to trimming and J lost 14 bases, with 19 bases between them. From germline, CDR1 is SGHRS and CDR2 YFSETQ. Here the CDR3 DNA reads TGCGCCAGCAGCCAGGCCGTGGGGGCGGTTACCCTCCACTTT. Translating gives CASSQAVGAVTLHF. The full variable domain, with the rest looked up from reference TRBV5-1 and TRBJ1-6, is KAGVTQTPRYLIKTRGQQVTLSCSPISGHRSVSWYQQTPGQGLQFLFEYFSETQRNKGNFPGRFSGRQFSNSRSEMNVSTLELGDSALYLCASSQAVGAVTLHFGNGTRLTVT.

The chain couples TRBV7-2 to TRBJ2-5, with TRBD1 matching 7 bases. Germline CDR1 SGHTA, CDR2 FQGNSA. The length of the CDR3 is 13 residues. The V gene end was trimmed by 5 bases and the J gene end by 5 bases; junction bases not matched to a gene: 5. The CDR3 coding sequence is TGTGCCAGCAGCCTGAACAGGGGTGAGACCCAGTACTTC. This translates into CASSLNRGETQYF.

This chain connects TRBV5-4 to TRBJ1-6; TRBD1 might be the D (5 bases). The CDR3 has 14 amino acids. V was shortened by 2 bases and J by 7 bases, with 10 bases between the two germline ends. Germline assignment: CDR1 SGHNT and CDR2 YYREEE (reference sequence). CDR3 sequence (DNA): TGTGCCAGCAGCTTCCAGGGAATCAATTCACCCCTCCACTTT. This gives the protein CASSFQGINSPLHF.

This clone was seen a handful of times. The chain is built from TRBV28 and TRBJ2-1; tentative D call: TRBD2 (5 bases). The CDR3 is 18 residues long. V lost 7 bases to trimming and J lost 5 bases, with 27 bases between them. Per germline, CDR1 MDHEN and CDR2 SYDVKM. The CDR3 is CASITGSGLAQIHNEQFF. The CDR3 nucleotides are TGTGCCAGCATTACGGGCTCCGGTCTAGCCCAGATCCACAATGAGCAGTTCTTC.

This clone was counted a single time. V usage is TRBV6-5 and J usage is TRBJ2-4; TRBD1 matches 7 bases. CDR3 length equals 13 residues. The junction had 4 bases not matched to a gene; V was cut back by 5 bases and J by 6 bases. Germline-derived CDR1 and CDR2 are MNHEY and SVGAGI. The CDR3 DNA reads TGTGCCAGCAGTCACAGACAGGGAAACATTCAGTACTTC. It codes for CASSHRQGNIQYF.

The chain employs TRBV6-4 and TRBJ1-5, with a possible D match to TRBD1 (6 bases). Trimming took off 5 bases at V and 6 bases at J, with 11 bases between the two ends. Per germline, CDR1 MRHNA and CDR2 SNTAGT. The CDR3 extends over 13 amino acids. CDR3 DNA sequence: TGTGCCAGCAGTCGCGAGGGGGGTCAGCCCCAGCATTTT. Protein: CASSREGGQPQHF.

V usage is TRBV9 and J usage is TRBJ1-2; 10 bases align to TRBD1. After removal of 4 bases from V and 6 bases from J, the junction contained 9 bases not matched to a gene. The CDR3 contains 15 residues. Germline CDR1 reads SGDLS; CDR2 reads YYNGEE. CDR3 residues: CASSFRTGTGDGYTF. As DNA, the CDR3 is TGTGCCAGCAGCTTTCGGACAGGGACAGGGGATGGCTACACCTTC. The entire variable domain, with the rest obtained from reference TRBV9 and TRBJ1-2, is as follows: DSGVTQTPKHLITATGQRVTLRCSPRSGDLSVYWYQQSLDQGLQFLIQYYNGEERAKGNILERFSAQQFPDLHSELNLSSLELGDSALYFCASSFRTGTGDGYTFGSGTRLTVV.

This clone was observed a single time. V is TRBV7-2 and J is TRBJ1-5, with 7 bases aligning to TRBD1. This CDR3 has 16 residues. After removal of 5 bases from V and 4 bases from J, the junction contained 11 bases not matched to a gene. CDR1 and CDR2 from the germline V gene are SGHTA and FQGNSA. The CDR3 nucleotides read TGTGCCAGCAGCGCCCTCGGACAGGTACCAAATCAGCCCCAGCATTTT. Translation gives CASSALGQVPNQPQHF.

The chain has TRBV11-3 and TRBJ1-1; D might be TRBD1 (5 bases). The length of the CDR3 is 13 residues. In germline, CDR1 is SGHNT, CDR2 YENEEA. Trimming took off 6 bases at V and 10 bases at J, with 18 bases between the two ends. CDR3 nucleotides: TGTGCCAGCAGTTTCACCTCGACAGTGGCAGCTTTCTTT. The encoded protein is CASSFTSTVAAFF.